This is a list of T cell receptor beta chains from one sample in a study of T cells in Graves' hyperthyroidism and ophthalmopathy. One entry per CDR3 protein, called by TCRdb with MiXCR from the multiplex PCR reads. Among approximately 530,000 distinct CDR3 sequences listed, over 15% were seen once. The specimen was blood. These receptors were obtained from a woman aged 18-29 years with Graves' hyperthyroidism. Both conserved end residues are part of each CDR3. A D gene is named only where the DNA matches it firmly. Some rows mark clone size as missing; the rest say once, few, many or name a class of expanded clone.

d_gene: TRBD1
j_gene: TRBJ2-3
v_gene: TRBV20-1
abundance: few
CDR3aa: CSLDRGGRSDTQYF
CDR3nt: TGCAGCCTAGACAGGGGGGGGAGGTCGGATACGCAGTATTTT

d_gene: .
j_gene: TRBJ2-1
v_gene: TRBV28
abundance: .
CDR3aa: CASTNGRGTLYNEQFF
CDR3nt: TGTGCCAGCACCAATGGGAGGGGGACCCTCTACAATGAGCAGTTCTTC

d_gene: .
j_gene: TRBJ1-2
v_gene: TRBV18
abundance: many
CDR3aa: CASSQTDGGPNYGYTF
CDR3nt: TGTGCCAGCTCACAGACGGACGGAGGACCTAACTATGGCTACACCTTC

d_gene: TRBD1
j_gene: TRBJ2-1
v_gene: TRBV6-1
abundance: .
CDR3aa: CASSSGQGLWNEQFF
CDR3nt: TGTGCCAGCAGTTCGGGACAGGGGTTATGGAATGAGCAGTTCTTC

d_gene: .
j_gene: TRBJ1-4
v_gene: TRBV7-2
abundance: many
CDR3aa: CASSRIPAGPNEKLFF
CDR3nt: TGTGCCAGCAGCCGCATCCCGGCCGGACCTAATGAAAAACTGTTTTTT

d_gene: .
j_gene: TRBJ2-5
v_gene: TRBV7-2
abundance: many
CDR3aa: CASSSGGRRETQYF
CDR3nt: TGTGCCAGCAGCTCTGGGGGGAGGAGGGAGACCCAGTACTTC

d_gene: TRBD1
j_gene: TRBJ2-6
v_gene: TRBV7-8
abundance: many
CDR3aa: CASSGQGAGANVLTF
CDR3nt: TGTGCCAGCAGCGGACAGGGGGCTGGGGCCAACGTCCTGACTTTC

d_gene: .
j_gene: TRBJ2-5
v_gene: TRBV20-1
abundance: .
CDR3aa: CSARDSAGLAERRTEETQYF
CDR3nt: TGCAGTGCTAGAGATTCCGCAGGGCTAGCCGAGAGACGAACCGAGGAGACCCAGTACTTC

d_gene: .
j_gene: TRBJ2-3
v_gene: TRBV12-3/TRBV12-4
abundance: few
CDR3aa: CASSYKAILTDTQYF
CDR3nt: TGTGCCAGCAGTTATAAGGCTATACTCACAGATACGCAGTATTTT

d_gene: .
j_gene: TRBJ2-3
v_gene: TRBV11-2
abundance: .
CDR3aa: CASSLEARDTQYF
CDR3nt: TGTGCCAGCAGCTTAGAAGCTAGGGATACGCAGTATTTT

d_gene: .
j_gene: TRBJ2-7
v_gene: TRBV5-1
abundance: .
CDR3aa: CASSLNRDGFTYEQYF
CDR3nt: TGCGCCAGCAGCTTGAATCGGGACGGCTTTACCTACGAGCAGTACTTC

d_gene: .
j_gene: TRBJ1-5
v_gene: TRBV18
abundance: many
CDR3aa: CASSPTGLWQPQHF
CDR3nt: TGTGCCAGCTCACCTACAGGGCTATGGCAGCCCCAGCATTTT

d_gene: TRBD1
j_gene: TRBJ1-1
v_gene: TRBV6-2/TRBV6-3
abundance: .
CDR3aa: CASSRGGTGGRDTEAFF
CDR3nt: TGTGCCAGCAGCAGAGGGGGGACAGGGGGCCGTGACACTGAAGCTTTCTTT

d_gene: .
j_gene: TRBJ2-5
v_gene: TRBV10-1
abundance: few
CDR3aa: CASSGVAGETQYF
CDR3nt: TGCGCCAGCAGTGGGGTGGCTGGAGAGACCCAGTACTTC

d_gene: TRBD1
j_gene: TRBJ2-2
v_gene: TRBV27
abundance: few
CDR3aa: CASSFRDRMNTGELFF
CDR3nt: TGTGCCAGCAGTTTTCGGGACAGGATGAACACCGGGGAGCTGTTTTTT

d_gene: TRBD2
j_gene: TRBJ2-1
v_gene: TRBV5-6
abundance: .
CDR3aa: CASSLKGLDSYNEQFF
CDR3nt: TGTGCCAGCAGCTTAAAGGGACTAGACTCCTACAATGAGCAGTTCTTC

d_gene: .
j_gene: TRBJ1-6
v_gene: TRBV20-1
abundance: few
CDR3aa: CTEGRSLDSPLHF
CDR3nt: TGCACCGAGGGGAGGTCTCTGGATTCACCCCTCCACTTT

d_gene: .
j_gene: TRBJ2-5
v_gene: TRBV6-6
abundance: many
CDR3aa: CASSYSMGAKTQYF
CDR3nt: TGTGCCAGCAGTTACTCAATGGGGGCTAAGACCCAGTACTTC

d_gene: .
j_gene: TRBJ1-2
v_gene: TRBV19
abundance: .
CDR3aa: CASRLSGGIILYGYTF
CDR3nt: TGTGCCAGTAGACTTTCCGGCGGGATAATCCTCTATGGCTACACCTTC

d_gene: .
j_gene: TRBJ1-1
v_gene: TRBV4-1
abundance: .
CDR3aa: CASSRQGSQTEAFF
CDR3nt: TGCGCCAGCAGCCGCCAGGGAAGTCAGACTGAAGCTTTCTTT

d_gene: TRBD2
j_gene: TRBJ2-2
v_gene: TRBV11-2
abundance: few
CDR3aa: CASSLASGLAGVVTGELFF
CDR3nt: TGTGCCAGCAGCTTAGCTTCCGGGCTAGCGGGAGTGGTCACCGGGGAGCTGTTTTTT

d_gene: TRBD1
j_gene: TRBJ2-1
v_gene: TRBV5-8
abundance: few
CDR3aa: CASRGQGSDEQFF
CDR3nt: TGTGCCAGCAGAGGACAGGGTAGCGATGAGCAGTTCTTC